The T cell receptor beta chain under discussion was sequenced for a study of cytomegalovirus exposure and HLA in healthy donors (dated by TCRdb to 2016 to 2017). Turning to the overall study: According to an earlier analysis of several hundred of the donors, about 179 million T cells yielded 120 million or so unique TCR beta sequences and about 300 Gb of sequence data. To study patterns of TCR occurrence, a later analysis re-analyzed previously published TCR beta repertoires from around 660 donors and added high-resolution HLA genotyping. Across 398 genotyped donors of the cohort, an average of approximately 200,000 unique TCR beta nucleotide sequences per donor were sequenced, and 15% to 20% of those sequences were non-productive. Donor age, sex, ethnicity and CMV serostatus were collected together with the repertoire data. The number of donors typed differed by locus, with 629-630 for A, B, C, DRB1 and DQB1, over 500 for DQA1, about 610 for DPA1, and around 450 for DPB1. A separate validation cohort of 90 to 150 different subjects was used in addition to the 666-subject first cohort. The study aimed to test whether cataloging public T cell receptors could reveal signatures of past pathogen exposure. Because of strong linkage in the cohort, roughly five DR-DQ haplotypes were treated as single units for association and clustering. Both class I and class II loci were covered by HLA typing, at four-digit resolution. The study combined high-throughput TCR immunosequencing, statistical association of individual TCRs with disease status, and machine learning to predict cytomegalovirus infection status. Rather than drawing on any new phenotypic data, the later analysis identified candidate immune exposures from TCR beta sequences and the way those sequences occurred across donors. A later genetic analysis used genome-wide SNP genotypes for 398 of the 666 donors, treating that subset as a discovery cohort. Among the roughly 400 genotyped donors, around 81% belonged to the genetic ancestry cluster associated with self-reported Caucasian donors. An earlier analysis of 587 of the donors applied high-throughput TCR beta sequencing to assess whether each TCR beta V gene segment acted as functional or pseudogenic. An early release that covered about 600 HLA-typed donors contained approximately 300 gigabases of sequencing data and approximately 85 million unique TCR sequences. Every repertoire in the discovery cohort had been generated on one and the same sequencing platform. Using immunosequencing, the study profiled T cell repertoires from 666 subjects and related those repertoires to cytomegalovirus serostatus. Overall study results and their limits: Correlated functional status among segregating V segments might be attributable to linkage disequilibrium, but an unknown experimental factor could not be ruled out. V-gene and J-gene trimming of TCR beta chains was associated with a missense DCLRE1C variant in a later genetic analysis, and the association was replicated in an independent cohort. In a later analysis, most CMV-associated TCR beta chains were found to appear HLA-restricted, with HLA associations seemingly driven largely by CMV exposure. Compared with equally common non-associated chains, HLA-associated TCR beta chains in a later analysis were more clonally expanded and had lower generation probabilities. It was suggested by the authors that the approach could potentially be generalized to other disease states and immunological phenotypes. A further reported finding was that TCR beta sequences accurately predicted the HLA-A and HLA-B alleles for most subjects in the first cohort. In vitro tests confirmed that a few of the cytomegalovirus-associated TCR beta chains recognize cytomegalovirus antigens. This cohort had only TCR beta chains sequenced, and the lack of alpha or paired-chain data limited which features could be detected. The classifier was reported to diagnose cytomegalovirus status with high specificity and sensitivity in both the original cohort and the validation cohort. Strong co-occurrence of HLA alleles, especially DR and DQ, made assigning TCR associations to individual alleles difficult. In the study, some 160 TCR beta chains were listed as associated with cytomegalovirus. A later genetic analysis reported fewer N-insertions in productive TCRs among donors in an Asian-associated ancestry cluster than the roughly 700-donor mean. Most TCR sequences were observed very rarely across donors, whereas some public TCRs were present in many individuals. Because the 87-base-pair reads could not distinguish some IMGT-functional V segments, including TRBV6-2 and TRBV6-3, those segments were excluded. An earlier analysis of approximately 530 of the donors showed that most TCR beta V segments appeared in productive rearrangements either about 90% or about 30% of the time, which broadly matched IMGT annotations. A cluster of highly shared sequence variants was judged likely to be a technical artifact of the sequencing pipeline. The presence/absence analyses assumed that sequencing depth was roughly uniform across donors, and that assumption may not be true. CMV serostatus was the only immune exposure information available for the cohort. At a false discovery rate of 0.05, a later analysis linked under 20,000 TCR beta sequences to specific HLA alleles. According to a later analysis, parvovirus B19, influenza, CMV and Epstein-Barr virus appeared linked to several top co-occurrence clusters. Because counts were too low, about 15 rarely observed V segments, including chromosome 9 orphons, were left out of the earlier analysis of some 600 of the donors. Because some donors lacked HLA typing at each locus, the association tests relied only on the typed subset. In a later analysis, TCR association rates were found to vary across HLA loci, with the most associated TCRs seen for DRB1 alleles and the fewest for HLA-C alleles.

The library was obtained by the immunoSEQ multiplex PCR assay. For the multiplex PCR, a mixture combining 60 forward primers for TCR Vbeta segments and 13 reverse primers for TCR Jbeta segments was used. The CDR3 region of rearranged TCR beta genes was amplified from genomic DNA with a multiplex PCR assay. On the Illumina HiSeq System, the amplified TCR beta libraries were sequenced as 87-base-pair reads. In the authors' own workflow: Across the 640 or so repertoires, a later analysis counted roughly 84 million unique TCR beta chains, roughly 11 million of which were shared by at least two donors. A nearest-neighbor algorithm error-corrected the raw reads and collapsed the reads into unique sequences, merging closely related sequences to remove PCR and sequencing errors. To assign V, D and J gene segments, CDR3 sequences were aligned to IMGT reference sequences. For a sequence to be retained, a match of at least six nucleotides to both a V gene segment and a J gene segment was required. Rearrangements were called productive when the CDR3 lacked stop codons and stayed in frame with V and J; all others were non-productive. CDR3 was defined by IMGT convention, running from the second conserved V-encoded cysteine to the conserved J-encoded phenylalanine. The earlier analysis of 500 to 650 of the donors excluded any sequence lacking an unambiguous match to a single V gene segment. In an earlier analysis of roughly 600 of the donors, a V segment was called functional when productive rearrangements were above 56.7%, and segregating when the standard deviation between donors exceeded 5%. A statistical classification framework was built to diagnose cytomegalovirus status from the catalog of TCR beta chain sequences. V and J gene assignment, in a later analysis, came from comparing TCR nucleotide sequences with IMGT/GENE-DB human TR gene sequences. In a later analysis, CDR3 sequences and most-parsimonious VDJ recombination scenarios were assigned using the TCRdist pipeline. In a later analysis, each TCR beta chain was defined by its CDR3 amino acid sequence together with its V-gene family, and reads lacking a unique V-gene family were excluded. As a way to deal with suspected cross-contamination and a sequencing artifact, a later analysis dropped nearly 600 nucleotide sequences that were highly shared and had low generation probability. A later analysis calculated a clonal expansion index for each public chain from normalized within-repertoire ranks of inferred template counts. A later analysis computed generation probabilities with a VDJ recombination model fitted to out-of-frame rearrangements, and checked the results against IGoR. Hypergeometric tests were used in a later analysis to score TCR-TCR, TCR-HLA and TCR-CMV co-occurrence, with a repertoire-size bias correction applied to the TCR pairs. False discovery rates were estimated in a later analysis by permuting HLA or CMV assignments 20 times. In a later analysis, co-occurring TCRs were grouped with DBSCAN, and TCRdist sequence similarity was added when clustering was performed within HLA-allele-positive subsets. For co-occurrence clustering, repertoires with fewer than 30,000 or more than 120,000 public chains were excluded, along with roughly five repertoires with anomalous nucleotide sharing. What TCRdb holds here is the immuneACCESS table cut down to in-frame rearrangements. Part of the clones is not present; checked against another copy, under half of the missing clones reflect an unresolved V gene, and the others are unexplained. That table supplies the V and J calls and clone size; D and trimming were determined from the DNA. This sample's table contains 75,000 to 95,000 clones. About 5% of the sample is taken by the ten largest.

Inclusive of the bounding cysteine and phenylalanine, the CDR3 is 16 residues long. Only the CDR3 region is kept as DNA, spanning 48 bases read in frame from base 1. CDR1 is given as SGHAT and CDR2 as FQNNGV, both from the germline V gene. The germline V end is reduced by 5 bases and the J end by 2 bases; junction bases left unmatched: 6. Points on this clone: The antigen it recognizes is unknown.

In total, over 600 healthy bone marrow donors made up the cohort. At the time of sampling, every cohort member was nominally healthy, though immune exposures that went unrecorded were likely present. The donor tested CMV seronegative and was one of the 352 seronegative cohort members. A peripheral blood sample was collected from each donor, and TCR beta sequencing was performed on peripheral blood mononuclear cells. Genomic DNA was extracted from the blood cell samples with the Qiagen DNeasy Blood Extraction Kit. Here the chain combines TRBV11-2 and TRBJ2-2; 9 central nucleotides agree with TRBD2. Sequenced material: PBMCs. The sequence was collected from a man in his thirties or forties in good health and CMV-seronegative. CDR3 sequence: CASSDLAGANTGELFF. Read as DNA, the sequence is TGTGCCAGCAGCGACTTAGCGGGAGCTAACACCGGGGAGCTGTTTTTT.